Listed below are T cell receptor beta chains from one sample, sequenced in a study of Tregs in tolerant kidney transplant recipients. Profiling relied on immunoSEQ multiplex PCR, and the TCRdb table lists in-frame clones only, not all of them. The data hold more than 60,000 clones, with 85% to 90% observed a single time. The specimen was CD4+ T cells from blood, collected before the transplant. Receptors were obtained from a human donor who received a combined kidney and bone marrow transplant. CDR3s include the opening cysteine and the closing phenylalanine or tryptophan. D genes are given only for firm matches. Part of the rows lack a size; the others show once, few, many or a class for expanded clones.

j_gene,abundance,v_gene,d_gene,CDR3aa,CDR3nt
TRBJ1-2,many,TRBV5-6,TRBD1,CASSLPATGNYGYTF,TGTGCCAGCAGCTTGCCAGCGACAGGGAACTATGGCTACACCTTC
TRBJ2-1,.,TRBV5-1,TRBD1,CASSLVGTVSYNEQFF,TGCGCCAGCAGCTTGGTTGGGACAGTCTCCTACAATGAGCAGTTCTTC
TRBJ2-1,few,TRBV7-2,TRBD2,CASTPSGTNSYEQFF,TGTGCCAGCACCCCTAGCGGGACTAACTCATATGAGCAGTTCTTC
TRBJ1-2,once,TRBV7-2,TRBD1,CASSLRQGGDGYTF,TGTGCCAGCAGCTTAAGACAGGGGGGAGATGGCTACACCTTC
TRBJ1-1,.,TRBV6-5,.,CASSYGSMNTEAFF,TGTGCCAGCAGTTACGGGAGCATGAACACTGAAGCTTTCTTT
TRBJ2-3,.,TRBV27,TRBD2,CASNSGGRGTDTQYF,TGTGCCAGCAATTCGGGAGGGCGTGGCACAGATACGCAGTATTTT
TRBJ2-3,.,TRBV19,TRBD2,CASTGTSGTDTQYF,TGTGCCAGCACCGGGACTAGCGGGACGGATACGCAGTATTTT
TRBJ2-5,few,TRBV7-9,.,CATKTQYF,TGTGCCACCAAGACCCAGTACTTC
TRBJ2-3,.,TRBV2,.,CASSETRGRGDTQYF,TGTGCCAGCAGTGAAACGAGAGGCAGGGGAGATACGCAGTATTTT
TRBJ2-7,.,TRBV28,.,CASSFRDRPSYEQYF,TGTGCCAGCAGCTTCAGAGACAGGCCCTCCTACGAGCAGTACTTC
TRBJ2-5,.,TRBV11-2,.,CASSLVGRVQETQYF,TGTGCCAGCAGCTTAGTTGGGCGGGTTCAAGAGACCCAGTACTTC
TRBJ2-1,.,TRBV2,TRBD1,CASSETGDRGNEQFF,TGTGCCAGCAGTGAAACAGGGGACAGGGGCAATGAGCAGTTCTTC
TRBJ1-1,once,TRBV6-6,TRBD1,CASSRDSTNTETFF,TGTGCCAGCAGCCGGGACAGCACGAACACTGAAACTTTCTTT
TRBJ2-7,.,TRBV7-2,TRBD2,CASSLVWGGPGEQYF,TGTGCCAGCAGCTTAGTTTGGGGAGGGCCGGGGGAGCAGTACTTC
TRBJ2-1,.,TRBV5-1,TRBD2,CASSLGGSSYNEQFF,TGCGCCAGCAGTCTCGGGGGGAGCTCCTACAATGAGCAGTTCTTC
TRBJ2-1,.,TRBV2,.,CASLVNNEQFF,TGTGCCAGCCTAGTAAACAATGAGCAGTTCTTC
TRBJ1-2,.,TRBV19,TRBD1,CASTPGTENYGYTF,TGTGCCAGTACCCCCGGGACAGAAAACTATGGCTACACCTTC
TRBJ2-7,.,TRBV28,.,CASSQKTSEQYF,TGTGCCAGCAGTCAAAAGACAAGCGAGCAGTACTTC
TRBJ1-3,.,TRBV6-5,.,CASSPGLNSGNTIYF,TGTGCCAGCAGCCCGGGATTAAACTCTGGAAACACCATATATTTT
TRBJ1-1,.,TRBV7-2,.,CASSPTPETSNTEAFF,TGTGCCAGCAGCCCCACCCCCGAGACATCGAACACTGAAGCTTTCTTT
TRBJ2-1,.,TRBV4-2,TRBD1,CASSLDRTEQFF,TGTGCCAGCAGCCTGGACAGGACCGAGCAGTTCTTC
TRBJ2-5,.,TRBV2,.,CASRRHGETQYF,TGTGCCAGCAGACGACATGGGGAGACCCAGTACTTC
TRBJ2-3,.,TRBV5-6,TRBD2,CASSLRAGGTDTQYF,TGTGCCAGCAGCTTGCGAGCGGGAGGGACAGATACGCAGTATTTT
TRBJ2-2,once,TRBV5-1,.,CASSLGGAGELFF,TGCGCCAGCAGCTTGGGTGGAGCCGGGGAGCTGTTTTTT
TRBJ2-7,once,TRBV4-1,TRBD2,CASSHSTSRPYEQYF,TGCGCCAGCAGCCACTCGACTAGCAGACCCTACGAGCAGTACTTC
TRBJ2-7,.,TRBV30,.,CALRGSDYYEQYF,TGTGCCTTACGCGGTAGCGATTACTACGAGCAGTACTTC
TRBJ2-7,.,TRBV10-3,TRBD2,CAISDAGRDSYEQYF,TGTGCCATCAGTGATGCCGGGAGGGATTCCTACGAGCAGTACTTC
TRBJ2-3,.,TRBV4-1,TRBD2,CASSQLVPRLADGTDTQYF,TGCGCCAGCAGCCAATTAGTCCCTCGACTAGCGGATGGCACAGATACGCAGTATTTT